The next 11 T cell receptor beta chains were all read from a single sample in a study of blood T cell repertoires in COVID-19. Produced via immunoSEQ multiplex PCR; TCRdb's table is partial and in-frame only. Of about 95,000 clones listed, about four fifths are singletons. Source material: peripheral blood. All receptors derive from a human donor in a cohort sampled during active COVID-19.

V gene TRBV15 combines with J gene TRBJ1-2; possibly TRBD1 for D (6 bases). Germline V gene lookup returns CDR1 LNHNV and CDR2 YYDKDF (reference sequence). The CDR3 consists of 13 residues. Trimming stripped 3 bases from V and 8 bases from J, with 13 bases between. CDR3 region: CATSSRGAVGYTF. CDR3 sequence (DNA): TGTGCCACCAGCAGCCGGGGGGCGGTGGGCTACACCTTC.

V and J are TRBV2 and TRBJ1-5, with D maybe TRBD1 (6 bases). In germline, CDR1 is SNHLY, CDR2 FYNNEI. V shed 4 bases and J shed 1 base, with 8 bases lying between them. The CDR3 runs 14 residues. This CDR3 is CASSAQGSNQPQHF. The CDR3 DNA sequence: TGTGCCAGCAGTGCACAGGGAAGCAATCAGCCCCAGCATTTT.

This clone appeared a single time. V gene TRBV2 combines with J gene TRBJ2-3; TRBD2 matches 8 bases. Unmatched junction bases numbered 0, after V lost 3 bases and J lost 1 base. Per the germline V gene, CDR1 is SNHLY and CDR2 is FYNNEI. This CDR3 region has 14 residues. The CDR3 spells CASSDGRGTDTQYF. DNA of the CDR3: TGTGCCAGCAGTGACGGGAGGGGCACAGATACGCAGTATTTT.

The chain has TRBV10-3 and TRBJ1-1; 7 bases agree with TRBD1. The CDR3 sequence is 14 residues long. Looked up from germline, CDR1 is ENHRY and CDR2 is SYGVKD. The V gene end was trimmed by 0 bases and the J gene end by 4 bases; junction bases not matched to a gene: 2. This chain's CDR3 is CAISESTGVTEAFF. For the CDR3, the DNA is TGTGCCATCAGTGAGTCCACAGGGGTCACTGAAGCTTTCTTT.

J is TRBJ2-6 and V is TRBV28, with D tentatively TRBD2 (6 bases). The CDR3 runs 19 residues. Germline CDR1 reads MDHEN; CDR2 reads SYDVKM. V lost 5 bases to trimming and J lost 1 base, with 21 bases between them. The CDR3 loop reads CASSAQPPGVGSGANVLTF. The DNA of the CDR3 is TGTGCCAGCAGTGCGCAACCGCCGGGGGTTGGGTCTGGGGCCAACGTCCTGACTTTC. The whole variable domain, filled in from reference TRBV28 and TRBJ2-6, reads DVKVTQSSRYLVKRTGEKVFLECVQDMDHENMFWYRQDPGLGLRLIYFSYDVKMKEKGDIPEGYSVSREKKERFSLILESASTNQTSMYLCASSAQPPGVGSGANVLTFGAGSRLTVL.

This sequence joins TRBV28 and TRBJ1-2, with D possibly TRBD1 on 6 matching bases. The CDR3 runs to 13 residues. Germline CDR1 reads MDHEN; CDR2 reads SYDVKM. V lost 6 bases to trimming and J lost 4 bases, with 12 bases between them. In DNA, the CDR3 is TGTGCCAGCAGACGGGACACGAGCTATGGCTACACCTTC. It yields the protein CASRRDTSYGYTF.

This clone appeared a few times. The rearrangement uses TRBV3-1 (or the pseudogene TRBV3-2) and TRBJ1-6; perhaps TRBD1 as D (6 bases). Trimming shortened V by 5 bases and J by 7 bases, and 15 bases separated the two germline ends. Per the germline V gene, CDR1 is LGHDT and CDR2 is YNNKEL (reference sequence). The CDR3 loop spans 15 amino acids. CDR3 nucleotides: TGTGCCAGCAGCTCTTGGACAGTTAGAAATTCACCCCTCCACTTT. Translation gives CASSSWTVRNSPLHF.

The DNA for the CDR3 is TGTGCCAGCAGTTCCCGGGGTGACGGGACCCAGCATTTT. It yields the protein CASSSRGDGTQHF. J is TRBJ1-5 and V is TRBV12-3 or TRBV12-4; no definite D call. The CDR3 length is 13 residues. V was clipped by 4 bases and J by 11 bases, with 15 bases between them.

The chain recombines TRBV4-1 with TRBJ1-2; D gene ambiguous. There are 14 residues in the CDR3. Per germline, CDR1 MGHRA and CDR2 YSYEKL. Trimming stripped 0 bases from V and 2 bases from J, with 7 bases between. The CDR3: CASSQEGRNYGYTF. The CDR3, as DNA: TGCGCCAGCAGCCAAGAAGGGAGAAACTATGGCTACACCTTC.

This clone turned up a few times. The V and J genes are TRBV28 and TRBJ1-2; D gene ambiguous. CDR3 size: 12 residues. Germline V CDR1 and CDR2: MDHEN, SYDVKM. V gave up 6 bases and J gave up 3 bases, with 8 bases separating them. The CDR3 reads CASSRRDYGYTF. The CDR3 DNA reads TGTGCCAGCAGCCGAAGAGACTATGGCTACACCTTC.

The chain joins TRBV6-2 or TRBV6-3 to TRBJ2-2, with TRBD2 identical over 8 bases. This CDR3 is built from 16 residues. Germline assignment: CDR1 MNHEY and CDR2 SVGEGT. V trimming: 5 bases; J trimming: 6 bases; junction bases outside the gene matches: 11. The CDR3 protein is CASSKVQAGVAGELFF. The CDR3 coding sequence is TGTGCCAGCAGTAAGGTCCAAGCGGGAGTCGCCGGGGAGCTGTTTTTT.